These T cell receptor beta chains were read from a single sample in a study of monozygotic twins with inflammatory bowel disease. TCRdb re-called the 5' RACE reads; every CDR3 protein appears as one record, without DNA. The clone table shows roughly 150,000 distinct CDR3 sequences, with the ten largest holding under 3.5%. Sequenced input: blood. All receptors come from a human donor with ulcerative colitis or Crohn's disease, or a healthy co-twin of an affected twin (not recorded which). Each CDR3 is given with its conserved first and last residue.

V gene	J gene	CDR3 protein
TRBV20-1	TRBJ2-1	CSARDSWTSGSHEQFF
TRBV19	TRBJ2-7	CASTQSGQGSYEQYF
TRBV19	TRBJ1-5	CASSREDIGAKPQHF
TRBV20-1	TRBJ1-2	CSANRQGENYGYTF
TRBV20-1	TRBJ2-7	CSARDTTVQSYEQYF
TRBV9	TRBJ1-1	CASSKSGGGTEAFF
TRBV18	TRBJ2-2	CASSSDRRAGELFF
TRBV24-1	TRBJ2-1	CATPIWREGRRDEQFF
TRBV24-1	TRBJ2-1	CATSGRLTSVDEQFF
TRBV27	TRBJ1-5	CASSLYSWRGNQPQHF
TRBV19	TRBJ2-7	CASSRRDSKSSYEQYF
TRBV3-1	TRBJ1-5	CASSQAGADQPQHF
TRBV7-2	TRBJ2-7	CASRPGGSRYEQYF
TRBV27	TRBJ1-4	CASSLKFGIGGNLKLFF
TRBV19	TRBJ2-7	CASSIRDPYEQYF
TRBV11-1	TRBJ2-1	CASSLMPGNNEQFF
TRBV5-1	TRBJ1-1	CASRVVGTEAFF
TRBV24-1	TRBJ2-1	CATSGLGASGNYEQFF
TRBV5-4	TRBJ2-7	CASSYGLAGSYEQYF
TRBV2	TRBJ2-5	CASSHGQGKQETQYF
TRBV7-9	TRBJ2-7	CASSSRTSGIYSYEQYF
TRBV29-1	TRBJ2-3	CSVLGLGDTDTQYF
TRBV20-1	TRBJ2-7	CSARDQWNEQYF
TRBV27	TRBJ1-2	CASSLFGRGSYGYTF
TRBV28	TRBJ2-4	CASTYGLAGEHQDF
TRBV6-1	TRBJ1-3	CASSESPSSGNTIYF
TRBV5-1	TRBJ2-5	CASSFGGDTKRQETQYF
TRBV6-5	TRBJ1-2	CASGVVEGYTF
TRBV12-3/TRBV12-4	TRBJ2-7	CASSSLGGQYF
TRBV20-1	TRBJ2-7	CSASGPTYEQYF
TRBV10-3	TRBJ2-7	CATQVTGDKAYEQYF
TRBV21-1	TRBJ2-1	CASSKVLGLAGEGSYNEQFF
TRBV5-6	TRBJ2-7	CASSPDRNQGVYEQYF
TRBV6-2/TRBV6-3	TRBJ2-1	CASSRGLAGVYNEQFF
TRBV20-1	TRBJ2-3	CSAEGLADGLTDTQYF
TRBV7-9	TRBJ1-4	CASSTVIATNEKLFF